These 3 T cell receptor beta chains were all obtained from the same sample, sequenced in a study of patients and donors after allogeneic stem cell transplantation. Each CDR3 protein gets one entry after TCRdb re-called the RT-PCR reads with MiXCR. The data hold hundreds of thousands of distinct CDR3 sequences, with 16% observed a single time. Sequencing was done on a sample of blood, either unsorted or a sorted T cell fraction (not recorded which). The source of these receptors is a human donor who was either an allogeneic HSCT recipient or a stem cell or donor lymphocyte infusion donor (not recorded which). It is not recorded whose cells these are; they may come from a transplant donor.

This clonotype was counted a few times. CDR3 bases: TGTGCCACCAGCAGTGCTTGGGGGACAGGAGGTTACGAGCAGTACTTC. Translating it yields CATSSAWGTGGYEQYF. The chain has TRBV15 and TRBJ2-7, with 8 nucleotides matching TRBD1. The CDR3 is made up of 16 amino acids. Germline CDR1 is LNHNV and CDR2 is YYDKDF (reference sequence). V lost 3 bases to trimming and J lost 4 bases; unmatched junction nucleotides: 11.

The chain links TRBV7-9 to TRBJ2-1; 11 bases are a match to TRBD2. CDR3 length equals 16 residues. V dropped 5 bases and J dropped 3; count of bases not matched to a gene: 6. The germline V gene encodes CDR1 SEHNR and CDR2 FQNEAQ (reference sequence). The DNA for the CDR3 is TGTGCCAGCAGCCCCGGGGGGACTAGCGGCTACAATGAGCAGTTCTTC. Translating gives CASSPGGTSGYNEQFF. The full variable domain, with the rest looked up from reference TRBV7-9 and TRBJ2-1, is DTGVSQNPRHKITKRGQNVTFRCDPISEHNRLYWYRQTLGQGPEFLTYFQNEAQLEKSRLLSDRFSAERPKGSFSTLEIQRTEQGDSAMYLCASSPGGTSGYNEQFFGPGTRLTVL.

This sequence joins TRBV12-3 or TRBV12-4 and TRBJ1-5; 8 bases map to TRBD1. The CDR3 contains 13 residues. Losses at the gene ends were 7 bases for V and 7 bases for J; bases not matched to a gene: 6. CDR3 coding DNA: TGTGCCAGCACCTCGGACAGGGTGCAGCCCCAGCATTTT. The encoded protein is CASTSDRVQPQHF.